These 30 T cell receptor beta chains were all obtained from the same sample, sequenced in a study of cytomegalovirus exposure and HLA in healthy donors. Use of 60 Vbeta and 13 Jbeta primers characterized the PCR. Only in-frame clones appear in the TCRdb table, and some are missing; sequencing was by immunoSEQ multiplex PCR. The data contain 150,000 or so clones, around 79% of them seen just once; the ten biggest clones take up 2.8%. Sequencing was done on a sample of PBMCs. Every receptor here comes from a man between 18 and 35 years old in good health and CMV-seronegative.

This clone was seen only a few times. As DNA, the CDR3 is TGTGCCAGCAGCTTAGGTTACAGCTCCTACGAGCAGTACTTC. This encodes CASSLGYSSYEQYF. This chain joins TRBV7-2 and TRBJ2-7; D remains unclear. Trimming removed 1 base at V and 0 bases at J, with 7 bases between. This CDR3 spans 14 amino acids. CDR1 SGHTA and CDR2 FQGNSA come from the germline V gene.

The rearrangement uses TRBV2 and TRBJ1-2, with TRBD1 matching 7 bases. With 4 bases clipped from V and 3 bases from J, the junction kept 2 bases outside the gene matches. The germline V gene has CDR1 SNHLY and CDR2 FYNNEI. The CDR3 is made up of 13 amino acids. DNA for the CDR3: TGTGCCAGCAGTGCACAGGGGTACTATGGCTACACCTTC. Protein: CASSAQGYYGYTF.

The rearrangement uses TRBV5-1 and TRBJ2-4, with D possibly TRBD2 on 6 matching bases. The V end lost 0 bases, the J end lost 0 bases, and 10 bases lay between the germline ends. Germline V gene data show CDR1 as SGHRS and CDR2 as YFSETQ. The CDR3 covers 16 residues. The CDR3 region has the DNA TGCGCCAGCAGCTTGGCCGGGGGATCAGCCAAAAACATTCAGTACTTC. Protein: CASSLAGGSAKNIQYF.

DNA of the CDR3: TGTGCCAGCAGCCAAGGAAATAGGGACAGGCGCTTCTATAGCAATCAGCCCCAGCATTTT. Translating it yields CASSQGNRDRRFYSNQPQHF. The V call is TRBV4-2, the J call TRBJ1-5, with TRBD1 matching 8 bases. Germline CDR1 LGHNA, CDR2 YNFKEQ. This CDR3 is built from 20 residues. Trimming removed 1 base from V and 0 bases from J; junction bases left unmatched: 14.

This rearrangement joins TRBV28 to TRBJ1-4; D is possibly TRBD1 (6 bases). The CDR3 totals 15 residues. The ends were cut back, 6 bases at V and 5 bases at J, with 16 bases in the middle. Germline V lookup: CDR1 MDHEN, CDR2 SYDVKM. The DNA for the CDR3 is TGTGCCAGCAGGTATGAGGACAGTCGAAATGAAAAACTGTTTTTT. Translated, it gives CASRYEDSRNEKLFF.

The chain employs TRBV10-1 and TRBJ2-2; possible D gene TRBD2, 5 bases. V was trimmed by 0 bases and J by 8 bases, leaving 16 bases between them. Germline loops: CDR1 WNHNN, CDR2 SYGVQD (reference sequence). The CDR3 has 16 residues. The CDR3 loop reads CASSESGVPRSGELFF. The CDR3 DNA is TGCGCCAGCAGTGAGTCGGGAGTTCCTAGATCGGGGGAGCTGTTTTTT.

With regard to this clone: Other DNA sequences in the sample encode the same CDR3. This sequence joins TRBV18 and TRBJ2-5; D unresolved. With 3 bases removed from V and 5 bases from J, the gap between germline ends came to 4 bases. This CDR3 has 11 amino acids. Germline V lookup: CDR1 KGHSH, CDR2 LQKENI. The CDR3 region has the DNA TGTGCCAGCTCACCCGAGGAGACCCAGTACTTC. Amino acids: CASSPEETQYF.

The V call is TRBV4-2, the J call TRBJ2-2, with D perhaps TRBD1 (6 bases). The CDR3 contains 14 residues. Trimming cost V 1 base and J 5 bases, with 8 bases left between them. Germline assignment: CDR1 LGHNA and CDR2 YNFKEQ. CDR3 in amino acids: CASSQAGQTGELFF. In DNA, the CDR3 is TGTGCCAGCAGCCAAGCCGGACAGACCGGGGAGCTGTTTTTT.

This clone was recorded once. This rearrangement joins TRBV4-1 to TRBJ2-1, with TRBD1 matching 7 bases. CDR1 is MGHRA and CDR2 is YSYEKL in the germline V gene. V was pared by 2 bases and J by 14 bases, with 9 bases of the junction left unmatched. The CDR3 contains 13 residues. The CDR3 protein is CASSQLPGQVKFF. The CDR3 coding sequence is TGCGCCAGCAGCCAACTCCCTGGACAGGTGAAGTTCTTC.

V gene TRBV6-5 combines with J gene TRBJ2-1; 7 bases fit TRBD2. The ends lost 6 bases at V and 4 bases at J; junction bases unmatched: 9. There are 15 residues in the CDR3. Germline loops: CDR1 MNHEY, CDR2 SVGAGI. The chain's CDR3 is CASSPSGATYNEQFF. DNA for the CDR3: TGTGCCAGCAGCCCGAGCGGGGCCACGTACAATGAGCAGTTCTTC.

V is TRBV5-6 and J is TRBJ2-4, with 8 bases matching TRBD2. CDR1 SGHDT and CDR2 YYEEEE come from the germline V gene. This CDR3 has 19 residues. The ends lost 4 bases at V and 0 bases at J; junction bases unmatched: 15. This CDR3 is CASSVEGWGGGQAKNIQYF. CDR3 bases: TGTGCCAGCAGCGTGGAGGGGTGGGGCGGGGGGCAAGCCAAAAACATTCAGTACTTC. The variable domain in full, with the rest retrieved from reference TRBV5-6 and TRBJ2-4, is DAGVTQSPTHLIKTRGQQVTLRCSPKSGHDTVSWYQQALGQGPQFIFQYYEEEERQRGNFPDRFSGHQFPNYSSELNVNALLLGDSALYLCASSVEGWGGGQAKNIQYFGAGTRLSVL.

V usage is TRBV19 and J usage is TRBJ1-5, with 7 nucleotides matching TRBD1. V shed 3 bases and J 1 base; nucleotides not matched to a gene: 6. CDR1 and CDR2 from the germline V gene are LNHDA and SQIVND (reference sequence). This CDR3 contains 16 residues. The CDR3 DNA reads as TGTGCCAGTAGTATTGACAGGGTCCCGAGCAATCAGCCCCAGCATTTT. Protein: CASSIDRVPSNQPQHF.

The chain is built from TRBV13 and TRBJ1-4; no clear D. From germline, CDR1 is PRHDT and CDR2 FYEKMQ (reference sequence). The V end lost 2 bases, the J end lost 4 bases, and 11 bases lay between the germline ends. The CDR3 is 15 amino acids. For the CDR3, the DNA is TGTGCCAGCAGCTTAAGTGGCTCCTTTAATGAAAAACTGTTTTTT. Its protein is CASSLSGSFNEKLFF.

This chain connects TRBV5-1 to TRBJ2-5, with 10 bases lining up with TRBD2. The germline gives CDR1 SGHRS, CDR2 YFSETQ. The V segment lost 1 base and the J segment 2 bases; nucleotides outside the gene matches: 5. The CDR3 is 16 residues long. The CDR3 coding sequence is TGCGCCAGCAGCTTGATAGCGGGGGGCGGACAAGAGACCCAGTACTTC. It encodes CASSLIAGGGQETQYF.

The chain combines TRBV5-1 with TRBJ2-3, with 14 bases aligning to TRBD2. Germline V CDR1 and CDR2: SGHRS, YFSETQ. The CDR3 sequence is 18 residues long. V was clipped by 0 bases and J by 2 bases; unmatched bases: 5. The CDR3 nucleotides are TGCGCCAGCAGCTTGGATGGGACTAGCGGGAGATACACAGATACGCAGTATTTT. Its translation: CASSLDGTSGRYTDTQYF. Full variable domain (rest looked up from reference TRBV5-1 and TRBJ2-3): KAGVTQTPRYLIKTRGQQVTLSCSPISGHRSVSWYQQTPGQGLQFLFEYFSETQRNKGNFPGRFSGRQFSNSRSEMNVSTLELGDSALYLCASSLDGTSGRYTDTQYFGPGTRLTVL.

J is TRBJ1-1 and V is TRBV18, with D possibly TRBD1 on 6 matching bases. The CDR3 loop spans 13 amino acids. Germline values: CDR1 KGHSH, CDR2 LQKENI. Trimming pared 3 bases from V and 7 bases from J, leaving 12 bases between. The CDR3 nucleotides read TGTGCCAGCTCACCTGTGGGGGCGGGTGAAGCTTTCTTT. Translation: CASSPVGAGEAFF.

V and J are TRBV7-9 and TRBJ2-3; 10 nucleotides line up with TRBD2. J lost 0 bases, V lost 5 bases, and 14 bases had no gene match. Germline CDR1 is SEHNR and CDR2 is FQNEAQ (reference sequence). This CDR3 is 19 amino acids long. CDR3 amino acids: CASSPVKRGGFSSTDTQYF. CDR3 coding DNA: TGTGCCAGCAGCCCGGTAAAGCGGGGGGGTTTTTCTAGCACAGATACGCAGTATTTT.

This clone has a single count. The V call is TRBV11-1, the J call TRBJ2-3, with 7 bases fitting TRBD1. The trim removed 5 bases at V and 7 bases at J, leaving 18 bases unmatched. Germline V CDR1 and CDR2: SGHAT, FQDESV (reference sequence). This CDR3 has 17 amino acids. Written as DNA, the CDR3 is TGTGCCAGCAGCGCGAGGCCCCCGACAGGGACACCCCATACGCAGTATTTT. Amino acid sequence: CASSARPPTGTPHTQYF.

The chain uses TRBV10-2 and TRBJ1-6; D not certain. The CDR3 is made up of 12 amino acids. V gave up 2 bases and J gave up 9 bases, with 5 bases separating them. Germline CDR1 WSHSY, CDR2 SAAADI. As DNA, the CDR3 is TGCGCCAGCAGTGAGCGGGGTTCACCCCTCCACTTT. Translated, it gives CASSERGSPLHF.

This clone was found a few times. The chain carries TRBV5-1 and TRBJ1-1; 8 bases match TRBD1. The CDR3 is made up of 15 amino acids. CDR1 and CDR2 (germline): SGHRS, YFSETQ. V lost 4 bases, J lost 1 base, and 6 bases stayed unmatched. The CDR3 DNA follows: TGCGCCAGCAGCGGTATAGACAGGGGGAACACTGAAGCTTTCTTT. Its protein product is CASSGIDRGNTEAFF.

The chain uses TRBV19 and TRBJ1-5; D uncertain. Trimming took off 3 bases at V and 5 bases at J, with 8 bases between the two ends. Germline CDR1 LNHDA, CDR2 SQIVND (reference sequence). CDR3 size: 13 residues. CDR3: CASSIYGYQPQHF. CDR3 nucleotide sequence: TGTGCCAGTAGTATCTACGGGTATCAGCCCCAGCATTTT. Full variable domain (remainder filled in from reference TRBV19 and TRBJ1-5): DGGITQSPKYLFRKEGQNVTLSCEQNLNHDAMYWYRQDPGQGLRLIYYSQIVNDFQKGDIAEGYSVSREKKESFPLTVTSAQKNPTAFYLCASSIYGYQPQHFGDGTRLSIL.

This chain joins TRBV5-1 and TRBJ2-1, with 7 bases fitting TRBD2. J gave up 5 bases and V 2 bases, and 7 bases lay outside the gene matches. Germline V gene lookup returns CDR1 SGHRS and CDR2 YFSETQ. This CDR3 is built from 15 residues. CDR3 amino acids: CASSLVGGGNNEQFF. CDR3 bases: TGCGCCAGCAGCTTAGTTGGCGGGGGTAACAATGAGCAGTTCTTC.

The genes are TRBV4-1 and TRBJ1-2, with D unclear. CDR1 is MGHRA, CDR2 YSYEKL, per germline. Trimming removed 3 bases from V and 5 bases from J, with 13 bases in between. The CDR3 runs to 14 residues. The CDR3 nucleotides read TGCGCCAGCAGCCAGGGGAGGACTCTGTATGGCTACACCTTC. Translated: CASSQGRTLYGYTF.

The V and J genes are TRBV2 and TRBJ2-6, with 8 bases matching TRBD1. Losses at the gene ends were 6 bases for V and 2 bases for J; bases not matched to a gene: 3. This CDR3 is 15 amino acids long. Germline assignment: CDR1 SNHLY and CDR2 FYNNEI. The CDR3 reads CASSKDRAGANVLTF. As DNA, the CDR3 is TGTGCCAGCAGCAAGGACAGGGCTGGGGCCAACGTCCTGACTTTC.

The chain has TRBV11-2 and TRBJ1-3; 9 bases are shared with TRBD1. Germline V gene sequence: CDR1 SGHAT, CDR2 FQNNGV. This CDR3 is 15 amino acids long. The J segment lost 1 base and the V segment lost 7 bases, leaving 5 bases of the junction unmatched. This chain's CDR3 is CASTAGTGSGNTIYF. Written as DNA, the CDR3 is TGTGCCAGCACAGCCGGGACAGGGTCTGGAAACACCATATATTTT.

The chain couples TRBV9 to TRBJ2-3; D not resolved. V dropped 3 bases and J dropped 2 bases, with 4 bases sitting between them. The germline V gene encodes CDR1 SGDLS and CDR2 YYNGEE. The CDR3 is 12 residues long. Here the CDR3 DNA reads TGTGCCAGCAGCGCCCACACAGATACGCAGTATTTT. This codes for CASSAHTDTQYF.

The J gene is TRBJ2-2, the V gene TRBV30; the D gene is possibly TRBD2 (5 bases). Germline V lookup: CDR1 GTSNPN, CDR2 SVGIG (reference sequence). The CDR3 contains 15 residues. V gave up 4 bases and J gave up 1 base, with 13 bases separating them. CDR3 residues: CAWKEPRGNTGELFF. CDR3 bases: TGTGCCTGGAAGGAGCCCCGGGGGAACACCGGGGAGCTGTTTTTT.

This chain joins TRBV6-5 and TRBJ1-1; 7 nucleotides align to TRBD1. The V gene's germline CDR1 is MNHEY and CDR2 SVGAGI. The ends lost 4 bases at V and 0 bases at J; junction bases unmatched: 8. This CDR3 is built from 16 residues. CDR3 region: CASSSGQAVMNTEAFF. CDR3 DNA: TGTGCCAGCAGTTCAGGACAGGCCGTCATGAACACTGAAGCTTTCTTT.

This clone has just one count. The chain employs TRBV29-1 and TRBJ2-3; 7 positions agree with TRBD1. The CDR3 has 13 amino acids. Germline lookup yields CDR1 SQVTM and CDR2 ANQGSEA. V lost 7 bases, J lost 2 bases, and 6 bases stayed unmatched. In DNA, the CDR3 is TGCAGCGCCAGGGGGTTACTCACAGATACGCAGTATTTT. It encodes CSARGLLTDTQYF.

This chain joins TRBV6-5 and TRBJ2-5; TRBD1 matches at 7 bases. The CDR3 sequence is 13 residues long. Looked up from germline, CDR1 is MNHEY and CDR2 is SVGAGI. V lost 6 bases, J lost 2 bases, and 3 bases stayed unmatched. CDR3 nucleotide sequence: TGTGCCAGCAGCCGGGGACAGCAAGAGACCCAGTACTTC. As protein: CASSRGQQETQYF.